This entry lists 16 T cell receptor beta chains sequenced from one sample in a study of T cell responses to AZD1222 COVID-19 vaccine. TCRdb's copy holds only in-frame clones and misses some; the assay was immunoSEQ multiplex PCR. The sample carries fewer than 110,000 clones, approximately 90% recorded once. The sample in question was peripheral blood, obtained on day 0 of AZD1222 vaccination. The source of these receptors is an adult in good health.

This clone was recorded a few times. This rearrangement joins TRBV5-4 to TRBJ1-6, with TRBD1 matching 12 bases. Germline CDR1 reads SGHNT; CDR2 reads YYREEE (reference sequence). CDR3 size: 17 residues. Unmatched junction bases numbered 8, after V lost 3 bases and J lost 7 bases. CDR3 in DNA: TGTGCCAGCAGCTCGCCGGGACAGGGGGCGCGCAATTCACCCCTCCACTTT. Its translation: CASSSPGQGARNSPLHF. The full variable domain, rest sourced from reference TRBV5-4 and TRBJ1-6, is ETGVTQSPTHLIKTRGQQVTLRCSSQSGHNTVSWYQQALGQGPQFIFQYYREEENGRGNFPPRFSGLQFPNYSSELNVNALELDDSALYLCASSSPGQGARNSPLHFGNGTRLTVT.

There are a few counts of this clone. The V gene is TRBV4-1, the J gene TRBJ1-4; the D is unclear. Looked up from germline, CDR1 is MGHRA and CDR2 is YSYEKL. The CDR3 contains 18 residues. Between the trimmed V and J ends, which lost 0 bases and 0 bases, there was a span of 14 bases. The chain's CDR3 is CASSQEGGVDATNEKLFF. CDR3 nucleotide sequence: TGCGCCAGCAGCCAAGAAGGCGGGGTCGATGCAACTAATGAAAAACTGTTTTTT.

The chain links TRBV2 to TRBJ1-2; D perhaps matches TRBD1 (5 bases). The CDR3 is 16 amino acids. The V gene lost 3 bases and the J gene lost 2 bases, with 16 bases spanning the gap. Germline-derived CDR1 and CDR2 are SNHLY and FYNNEI. CDR3 sequence: CASSDLGRGVNYGYTF. The CDR3 nucleotides read TGTGCCAGCAGTGACTTGGGCCGGGGCGTCAACTATGGCTACACCTTC.

This rearrangement joins TRBV7-9 to TRBJ1-1; D is unclear. Germline CDR1 SEHNR, CDR2 FQNEAQ (reference sequence). The CDR3 runs 13 residues. Trimming left V 3 bases short and J 0 bases short, with 5 bases between. CDR3 nucleotide sequence: TGTGCCAGCAGCTTCGATTTGAACACTGAAGCTTTCTTT. It encodes CASSFDLNTEAFF.

This rearrangement joins TRBV5-1 to TRBJ1-6; D perhaps matches TRBD1 (5 bases). From germline, CDR1 is SGHRS and CDR2 YFSETQ. V was clipped by 2 bases and J by 5 bases, with 5 bases between them. The CDR3 extends over 13 amino acids. The CDR3 is CASSLQDNSPLHF. CDR3 in DNA: TGCGCCAGCAGCTTACAGGATAATTCACCCCTCCACTTT.

This chain connects TRBV19 to TRBJ1-6, with a tentative D call TRBD1 (5 bases). The CDR3 loop spans 14 amino acids. Germline V lookup: CDR1 LNHDA, CDR2 SQIVND (reference sequence). Deletions cut 7 bases from V and 5 bases from J, with 12 bases between. DNA for the CDR3: TGTGCCAGTACCTCCGGGACTAATAATTCACCCCTCCACTTT. Translation gives CASTSGTNNSPLHF.

V gene TRBV7-8 combines with J gene TRBJ1-4; 7 bases map to TRBD1. The CDR3 extends over 13 amino acids. V shed 5 bases, J shed 8 bases, and the junction held 5 bases outside the gene matches. Germline lookup yields CDR1 SGHVS and CDR2 FQNEAQ. CDR3 protein: CASSRQGGEKLFF. The CDR3 region has the DNA TGTGCCAGCAGCCGACAGGGTGGAGAAAAACTGTTTTTT.

This clone has just one count. The chain links TRBV19 to TRBJ1-5; no reliable D call. V lost 6 bases to trimming and J lost 7 bases, with 13 bases between them. CDR1 is LNHDA, CDR2 SQIVND, per germline (reference sequence). The CDR3 loop spans 13 amino acids. CDR3 DNA: TGTGCCAGTAGCTCCCGGGAGGAACAGCCCCAGCATTTT. Translation gives CASSSREEQPQHF.

The chain recombines TRBV28 with TRBJ1-1, with 11 bases identical to TRBD1. The trim removed 7 bases at V and 5 bases at J, leaving 12 bases unmatched. The germline CDR1 and CDR2 sequences are MDHEN and SYDVKM. The CDR3 totals 16 residues. The CDR3 coding sequence is TGTGCCAGCACCACCTTTGCCGGGACAGGGGGTACTGAAGCTTTCTTT. Encoded protein: CASTTFAGTGGTEAFF.

The chain joins TRBV3-1 (or the pseudogene TRBV3-2) to TRBJ2-7; D ambiguous. The CDR3 covers 15 residues. Deletions cut 0 bases from V and 3 bases from J, with 12 bases between. Germline CDR1 LGHDT, CDR2 YNNKEL (reference sequence). DNA for the CDR3: TGTGCCAGCAGCCAAGAATATGGGTCGGACTACGAGCAGTACTTC. Amino acids: CASSQEYGSDYEQYF.

CDR3 bases: TGTGCCAGCAGTAACTACGGGCCTGATTACAATGAGCAGTTCTTC. Translating it yields CASSNYGPDYNEQFF. V is TRBV28 and J is TRBJ2-1; D gene ambiguous. Germline CDR1 MDHEN, CDR2 SYDVKM. The CDR3 has 15 residues. V lost 5 bases, J lost 4 bases, and 15 bases lay in between. The full variable domain, completed using reference TRBV28 and TRBJ2-1, is DVKVTQSSRYLVKRTGEKVFLECVQDMDHENMFWYRQDPGLGLRLIYFSYDVKMKEKGDIPEGYSVSREKKERFSLILESASTNQTSMYLCASSNYGPDYNEQFFGPGTRLTVL.

J is TRBJ2-5 and V is TRBV9; D might be TRBD1 (6 bases). The CDR3 consists of 12 residues. CDR1 SGDLS and CDR2 YYNGEE come from the germline V gene. CDR3 coding DNA: TGTGTACACCGAGGGGGACGCGAGACCCAGTACTTC. Encoded protein: CVHRGGRETQYF. Complete variable domain (other parts from reference TRBV9 and TRBJ2-5): DSGVTQTPKHLITATGQRVTLRCSPRSGDLSVYWYQQSLDQGLQFLIQYYNGEERAKGNILERFSAQQFPDLHSELNLSSLELGDSALYFCVHRGGRETQYFGPGTRLLVL.

V gene TRBV4-2 combines with J gene TRBJ1-5; D may be TRBD1 (5 bases). The V gene lost 4 bases and the J gene lost 3 bases, with 13 bases spanning the gap. CDR1 LGHNA and CDR2 YNFKEQ come from the germline V gene. This CDR3 comprises 15 residues. CDR3 nucleotide sequence: TGTGCCAGCAGCCCGACAGACCGGGTCAATCAGCCCCAGCATTTT. Protein: CASSPTDRVNQPQHF.

Concerning this clone itself: This same CDR3 is encoded by further DNA sequences in the sample. This chain joins TRBV6-5 and TRBJ1-2; 7 nucleotides match TRBD1. Germline CDR1 and CDR2: MNHEY and SVGAGI. V shed 6 bases and J 4 bases; nucleotides not matched to a gene: 5. This CDR3 contains 13 residues. The CDR3 DNA sequence: TGTGCCAGCAGAACCGGGACAGCCTATGGCTACACCTTC. Its protein is CASRTGTAYGYTF.

The CDR3, as DNA: TGTGCCAGCAGTGAATTTCGGGGGCGGCAGGGCACAGATACGCAGTATTTT. Protein sequence: CASSEFRGRQGTDTQYF. The J gene is TRBJ2-3, the V gene TRBV6-1, with D perhaps being TRBD1 or TRBD2 (6 bases each). Germline-derived CDR1 and CDR2 are MNHNS and SASEGT. The CDR3 covers 17 residues. The V end lost 2 bases, the J end lost 1 base, and 16 bases lay between the germline ends.

The V and J genes are TRBV9 and TRBJ1-1, with 8 nucleotides matching TRBD1. CDR3 size: 15 residues. The V gene's germline CDR1 is SGDLS and CDR2 YYNGEE. V trimming: 3 bases; J trimming: 1 base; junction bases outside the gene matches: 5. The CDR3, as DNA: TGTGCCAGCAGCGCCGATCAGGGGGCGAACACTGAAGCTTTCTTT. It codes for CASSADQGANTEAFF.